The 29 T cell receptor beta chains listed next were all sequenced from one sample in a study of PD-1 blockade in classical Hodgkin lymphoma. Autologous stem cell transplantation was followed by relapse in every patient, and brentuximab vedotin exposure varied. Negative selection with magnets was how CD8+ T cells were isolated from the thawed PBMCs. Sequencing was performed with immunoSEQ multiplex PCR; in TCRdb, only in-frame clones are kept and a portion is missing. Among about 27,000 clones, around nine tenths were seen once, and the ten largest hold roughly 6.8%. The source was CD8+ T cells from blood, collected at baseline. These receptors were collected from a human donor with classical Hodgkin lymphoma.

The chain carries TRBV11-2 and TRBJ1-3, with a weak D call TRBD1 (5 bases). The CDR3 runs 15 residues. Trimming removed 4 bases from V and 1 base from J, with 11 bases in between. Per the germline V gene, CDR1 is SGHAT and CDR2 is FQNNGV. The CDR3 loop reads CASSSPTGSGNTIYF. CDR3 DNA: TGTGCCAGCAGCTCCCCCACAGGTTCTGGAAACACCATATATTTT.

This rearrangement joins TRBV28 to TRBJ2-5; 7 nucleotides align to TRBD1. Trimming at V came to 6 bases and at J to 3 bases, leaving 4 bases not matched to a gene. Per the germline V gene, CDR1 is MDHEN and CDR2 is SYDVKM. The CDR3 has 13 residues. The CDR3 DNA is TGTGCCAGCAGCCTCGGACAGGAAGAGACCCAGTACTTC. Amino acids: CASSLGQEETQYF.

This chain joins TRBV15 and TRBJ2-2; D is undetermined. Germline loops: CDR1 LNHNV, CDR2 YYDKDF (reference sequence). The CDR3 is 13 amino acids. V was cut by 4 bases and J by 0 bases, with 3 bases left in between. In DNA, the CDR3 is TGTGCCACCAGCATTCCGAACACCGGGGAGCTGTTTTTT. Translated: CATSIPNTGELFF.

Here the CDR3 reads CASSDPADNYNEQFF. DNA for the CDR3: TGCGCCAGCAGTGACCCAGCGGACAATTACAATGAGCAGTTCTTC. The V call is TRBV10-1, the J call TRBJ2-1; TRBD1 or TRBD2 may be the D gene (5 bases each). Germline V lookup: CDR1 WNHNN, CDR2 SYGVQD (reference sequence). The CDR3 is made up of 15 amino acids. Trimming took off 3 bases at V and 4 bases at J, with 13 bases between the two ends.

This CDR3 reads CASSIPTGYYGYTF. The CDR3 DNA sequence: TGTGCCAGTAGTATACCTACAGGGTACTATGGCTACACCTTC. The chain combines TRBV19 with TRBJ1-2, with D maybe TRBD1 (6 bases). Germline assignment: CDR1 LNHDA and CDR2 SQIVND (reference sequence). The CDR3 sequence is 14 residues long. V was shortened by 2 bases and J by 3 bases, with 10 bases between the two germline ends. The whole variable domain, filled in from reference TRBV19 and TRBJ1-2, reads DGGITQSPKYLFRKEGQNVTLSCEQNLNHDAMYWYRQDPGQGLRLIYYSQIVNDFQKGDIAEGYSVSREKKESFPLTVTSAQKNPTAFYLCASSIPTGYYGYTFGSGTRLTVV.

Only one count was recorded for this clone. The chain has TRBV5-1 and TRBJ2-7; 9 bases are a match to TRBD2. J lost 3 bases, V lost 2 bases, and 9 bases had no gene match. Germline lookup yields CDR1 SGHRS and CDR2 YFSETQ. CDR3 length equals 16 residues. This CDR3 is CASSFVGSGSFYEQYF. As DNA, the CDR3 is TGCGCCAGCAGCTTCGTGGGTAGCGGGAGTTTCTACGAGCAGTACTTC.

This clone was seen a single time. V is TRBV9 and J is TRBJ1-3, with 7 bases matching TRBD1. CDR3 length: 14 amino acids. Trimming at V came to 4 bases and at J to 3 bases, leaving 4 bases not matched to a gene. CDR1 is SGDLS, CDR2 YYNGEE, per germline. The CDR3 nucleotides are TGTGCCAGCAGCCCAGGGGGTGGTGGAAACACCATATATTTT. Translating it yields CASSPGGGGNTIYF.

The J gene is TRBJ2-7, the V gene TRBV27, with a possible D match to TRBD2 (5 bases). The germline CDR1 and CDR2 sequences are MNHEY and SMNVEV (reference sequence). The CDR3 totals 16 residues. The germline V and J ends were trimmed by 5 bases and 4 bases, with 21 bases remaining between them. CDR3 amino acids: CASSPKRRRWPYEQYF. CDR3 DNA sequence: TGTGCCAGCAGTCCGAAGCGGCGGCGGTGGCCATACGAGCAGTACTTC.

This clone was seen only a few times. The chain joins TRBV10-2 to TRBJ2-7, with TRBD1 matching 11 bases. This CDR3 is built from 17 residues. The junction had 12 bases not matched to a gene; V was cut back by 4 bases and J by 4 bases. CDR1 and CDR2 (germline): WSHSY, SAAADI. The DNA for the CDR3 is TGCGCCAGCAGTGGGTATGGACAGGGGGCGACCACATACGAGCAGTACTTC. Its protein is CASSGYGQGATTYEQYF.

The chain is built from TRBV6-6 and TRBJ2-1, with D possibly being TRBD1 (6 bases). Between the trimmed V and J ends, which lost 4 bases and 2 bases, there was a span of 6 bases. The CDR3 has 13 amino acids. From germline, CDR1 is MNHNY and CDR2 SVGAGI (reference sequence). CDR3 sequence: CASSWDTYNEQFF. CDR3 coding DNA: TGTGCCAGCAGTTGGGACACCTACAATGAGCAGTTCTTC.

The rearrangement joins TRBV7-9 to TRBJ2-7, with D perhaps TRBD1 (5 bases). The CDR3 contains 14 residues. V dropped 2 bases and J dropped 5 bases, with 13 bases sitting between them. CDR1 SEHNR and CDR2 FQNEAQ come from the germline V gene (reference sequence). CDR3 bases: TGTGCCAGCAGCTTAAAGCAGGGCAGGCACGAGCAGTACTTC. Its translation is CASSLKQGRHEQYF.

This chain links TRBV11-2 with TRBJ1-3; TRBD1 might be the D (5 bases). Germline V gene data show CDR1 as SGHAT and CDR2 as FQNNGV. V was cut by 8 bases and J by 0 bases, with 14 bases left in between. The CDR3 extends over 15 amino acids. This CDR3 reads CASSSSGDSGNTIYF. DNA of the CDR3: TGTGCCAGCTCCTCTTCGGGGGACTCTGGAAACACCATATATTTT.

The chain links TRBV28 to TRBJ1-2; TRBD1 aligns across 7 bases. The V gene's germline CDR1 is MDHEN and CDR2 SYDVKM. The CDR3 covers 13 residues. The J segment lost 4 bases and the V segment lost 5 bases, leaving 4 bases of the junction unmatched. The CDR3 sequence is CASSPGDSYGYTF. As DNA, the CDR3 is TGTGCCAGCAGTCCCGGGGACAGCTATGGCTACACCTTC.

The rearrangement joins TRBV6-1 to TRBJ2-3; D unclear. The germline gives CDR1 MNHNS, CDR2 SASEGT. This CDR3 contains 14 residues. V lost 4 bases, J lost 2 bases, and 10 bases lay in between. CDR3 DNA: TGTGCCAGCAGTGGCGCGCTTGCCACAGATACGCAGTATTTT. This encodes CASSGALATDTQYF.

This chain uses TRBV6-9 with TRBJ2-1, with 9 bases aligning to TRBD2. CDR3 length equals 17 residues. Germline CDR1 and CDR2: MNHGY and SVAAGI. J was trimmed by 1 base and V by 5 bases; bases with no gene match: 9. Written as DNA, the CDR3 is TGTGCCAGCAGTGGCTCGACTAGCGGCCCGTCCTACAATGAGCAGTTCTTC. Encoded protein: CASSGSTSGPSYNEQFF.

The V gene is TRBV4-2, the J gene TRBJ2-1; D uncertain. The CDR3 is made up of 13 amino acids. Germline CDR1 is LGHNA and CDR2 is YNFKEQ. Trimming took 1 base from V and 9 from J, leaving 10 bases between them. As DNA, the CDR3 is TGTGCCAGCAGCCAAGTAGTGGCAGCTGAGCAGTTCTTC. Translated: CASSQVVAAEQFF.

This clone was observed a few times. This chain joins TRBV29-1 and TRBJ2-2; no definite D call. Germline V gene sequence: CDR1 SQVTM, CDR2 ANQGSEA. V lost 7 bases, J lost 1 base, and 10 bases lay in between. CDR3 length: 13 amino acids. The CDR3 protein is CSGGPRNTGELFF. The CDR3 nucleotides read TGCAGCGGTGGGCCCCGGAACACCGGGGAGCTGTTTTTT.

This chain links TRBV21-1 with TRBJ2-2; the table's D call, TRBD2, was not checked against the DNA. TRBV21-1 is a documented pseudogene. The CDR3 sequence is 14 residues long. CDR3 bases: TGTGCCAGCAGCGGGAGCGTAAACACCGGGGAGCTGTTTTTT. Amino acid sequence: CASSGSVNTGELFF.

The chain is built from TRBV28 and TRBJ2-1, with TRBD1 identical over 7 bases. This CDR3 has 16 residues. The germline gives CDR1 MDHEN, CDR2 SYDVKM. Trimming cost V 3 bases and J 2 bases; bases outside gene matches: 7. This CDR3 is CASSFQTGNPYNEQFF. The CDR3 nucleotides are TGTGCCAGCAGTTTCCAGACAGGGAACCCCTACAATGAGCAGTTCTTC.

J is TRBJ2-7 and V is TRBV5-6; 9 nucleotides agree with TRBD2. This CDR3 comprises 15 residues. The V gene end was trimmed by 4 bases and the J gene end by 7 bases; junction bases not matched to a gene: 12. Germline V gives CDR1 SGHDT, CDR2 YYEEEE. CDR3: CASSVVREGPGEQYF. The DNA for the CDR3 is TGTGCCAGCAGCGTTGTGCGGGAGGGCCCGGGGGAGCAGTACTTC.

This rearrangement joins TRBV7-3 to TRBJ2-7, with a possible D match to TRBD2 (5 bases). The V gene's germline CDR1 is SGHTA and CDR2 FQGTGA. Trimming stripped 0 bases from V and 4 bases from J, with 7 bases between. The CDR3 runs 13 residues. The CDR3 sequence is CASSLTPGYEQYF. CDR3 DNA: TGTGCCAGCAGCTTAACCCCGGGATACGAGCAGTACTTC.

The V and J genes are TRBV28 and TRBJ2-7, with a tentative D call TRBD1 (6 bases). CDR1 and CDR2 from the germline V gene are MDHEN and SYDVKM. The CDR3 has 14 amino acids. V lost 3 bases, J lost 4 bases, and 13 bases lay in between. CDR3: CASSFWSQGYEQYF. The CDR3, as DNA: TGTGCCAGCAGTTTTTGGTCCCAGGGGTACGAGCAGTACTTC.

V is TRBV7-8 and J is TRBJ1-5; 7 nucleotides agree with TRBD1. CDR1 and CDR2 from the germline V gene are SGHVS and FQNEAQ. The CDR3 totals 15 residues. With V trimmed by 3 bases and J by 0 bases, 2 bases remained unmatched. The CDR3 DNA follows: TGTGCCAGCAGCTTTCAGGGGGATAGCAATCAGCCCCAGCATTTT. It codes for CASSFQGDSNQPQHF.

The chain joins TRBV5-8 to TRBJ2-2, with D uncertain. V shed 1 base and J shed 8 bases, with 9 bases lying between them. Germline CDR1 is SGHTS and CDR2 is YDEGEE. The CDR3 runs to 13 residues. The CDR3 DNA reads TGTGCCAGCAGCTTGTCCTGGGCGGGGGAGCTGTTTTTT. Its protein is CASSLSWAGELFF.

The J gene is TRBJ1-2, the V gene TRBV5-5, with D perhaps TRBD1 (5 bases). Per germline, CDR1 SGHKS and CDR2 YYEKEE (reference sequence). The germline V and J ends were trimmed by 3 bases and 0 bases, with 12 bases remaining between them. CDR3 length: 15 residues. CDR3 amino acids: CASSSLQGPNYGYTF. CDR3 in DNA: TGTGCCAGCAGCTCGCTCCAGGGACCTAACTATGGCTACACCTTC.

The V and J genes are TRBV7-9 and TRBJ1-2; D unclear. This CDR3 is 13 amino acids long. V lost 2 bases and J 6 bases, leaving 10 bases between the germline ends. CDR1 and CDR2 from the germline V gene are SEHNR and FQNEAQ (reference sequence). This CDR3 is CASSLKTADGYTF. In DNA form, the CDR3 reads TGTGCCAGCAGCTTAAAAACAGCGGATGGCTACACCTTC.

This rearrangement joins TRBV2 to TRBJ1-1; D is possibly TRBD1 (5 bases). Germline V gene lookup returns CDR1 SNHLY and CDR2 FYNNEI. The length of the CDR3 is 13 residues. Trimming removed 2 bases at V and 4 bases at J, with 8 bases between. CDR3 DNA: TGTGCCAGCAGTGAACAGGGAAGCACTGAAGCTTTCTTT. It encodes CASSEQGSTEAFF.

This chain links TRBV6-5 with TRBJ2-5; TRBD1 matches at 7 bases. This CDR3 is built from 14 residues. V was clipped by 2 bases and J by 5 bases; unmatched bases: 5. CDR1 is MNHEY, CDR2 SVGAGI, per germline. CDR3 coding DNA: TGTGCCAGCAGTTACGCGGGCAGGGGGGAGACCCAGTACTTC. Amino acids: CASSYAGRGETQYF.

J is TRBJ2-4 and V is TRBV5-6, with D tentatively TRBD1 (5 bases). V was shortened by 3 bases and J by 0 bases, with 16 bases between the two germline ends. The CDR3 extends over 17 amino acids. The V gene's germline CDR1 is SGHDT and CDR2 YYEEEE. CDR3 residues: CASSSPDRTLAKNIQYF. Written as DNA, the CDR3 is TGTGCCAGCAGCTCACCCGACAGAACCTTAGCCAAAAACATTCAGTACTTC.